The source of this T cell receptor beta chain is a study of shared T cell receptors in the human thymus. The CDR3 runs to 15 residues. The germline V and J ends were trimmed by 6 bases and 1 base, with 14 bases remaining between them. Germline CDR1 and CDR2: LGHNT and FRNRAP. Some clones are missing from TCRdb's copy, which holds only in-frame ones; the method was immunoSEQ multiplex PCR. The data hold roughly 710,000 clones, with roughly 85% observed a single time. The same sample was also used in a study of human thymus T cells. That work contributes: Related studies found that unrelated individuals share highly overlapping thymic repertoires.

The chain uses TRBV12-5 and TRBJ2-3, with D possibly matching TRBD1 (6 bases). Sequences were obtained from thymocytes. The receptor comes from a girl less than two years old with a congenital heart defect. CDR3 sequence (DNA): TGTGCTAGTGGGAACGTCAGGGGTGGCACAGATACGCAGTATTTT. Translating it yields CASGNVRGGTDTQYF.